This T cell receptor (beta chain) was obtained from a study of T cell responses to AZD1222 COVID-19 vaccine (dated by TCRdb to 2020 to 2022). Broadly, across the study: AZD1222 recipients with second doses at about 4 weeks or about 12 weeks were pooled, because spike-specific TCR depth and breadth did not differ between schedules. A total of more than 230 trial participants underwent TCR sequencing, of whom about 200 had received two doses of AZD1222 and approximately 26 had received two doses of the MenACWY control vaccine. Enrollment into the trials was organized by age into subgroups of 18-55, 56-69 and 70-plus years, and those subgroups contained roughly 150, 30 and 60 TCR-sequenced participants, respectively.

The time point label here, explained by the study, means: baseline before first vaccination. Samples from vaccinated people were obtained from the UK trials COV001 and COV002, which included a single-blind randomized controlled phase 2/3 trial of AZD1222 (ChAdOx1 nCoV-19) in healthy adults. For TCRbeta chain sequencing, PBMC samples were collected from trial participants at day 0 and at day 28 after the second dose. The CDR3 regions of human TCRbeta chains were subjected to immunosequencing. The published analysis was carried out like this. TCRs in the repertoires were compared against a reference library of SARS-CoV-2-specific TCRs that had been generated with the MIRA antigen-specificity platform. Breadth was defined as the fraction of unique TCRs that were SARS-CoV-2-associated, and depth was defined as the fraction of total T cells that were SARS-CoV-2-associated. Each spike-specific TCR was assigned to its reactive spike region and to a CD4 or CD8 class using the MIRA data. Log10-transformed breadth and depth values were compared by one-way ANOVA with Sidak's multiple comparisons tests. What TCRdb holds here is the immuneACCESS table cut down to in-frame rearrangements. Part of the clones is not present; checked against another copy, under half of the missing clones reflect an unresolved V gene, and the others are unexplained. For V, J and clone size, that table is used; D and trimming come from the DNA. Counted in this sample were about 120,000 clones; almost 90% of them appeared once. The ten largest clones add up to 8% to 10% of the sample.

General conclusions and limits of the study: Most participants were white British and females outnumbered males, and the authors suggested that clonal diversity may have been underestimated. After two AZD1222 doses, both the breadth and the depth of spike-specific TCRs were significantly higher than at day 0 and than in MenACWY recipients. Epitopes outside the regions mutated in the B.1.351 and B.1.1.7 variants were reportedly recognized by nearly half of the unique spike-specific TCRs. Vaccine-associated CD4 TCRs spanned the whole spike protein, with dominant responses in regions 160-218 and 743-854. Only five to seven AZD1222 recipients were SARS-CoV-2 seropositive at baseline, limiting conclusions about previously exposed vaccinees. In the small 56-69-year group, the increase in depth fell short of significance, most likely because of low power. Because no samples from the day 14 peak response were available, repertoires could be characterized only after the peak T cell response.

As for this clone: The antigen it recognizes is unknown. No much larger clonotype is one base removed from it; base qualities were not supplied.

V is clipped by 0 bases and J by 0 bases, and the sequence between their germline boundaries is 9 bases long. The cysteine opens and the phenylalanine closes a CDR3 of 16 amino acids. This entry keeps only the CDR3 DNA: 48 bases, framed from base 1. CDR1 MGHRA and CDR2 YSYEKL are derived from the germline V gene. The sequencing used peripheral blood, collected on day 0 of AZD1222 vaccination. The chain joins TRBV4-1 to TRBJ2-1; the D gene is tentatively TRBD1 or TRBD2, each matching 5 bases. The sequence was collected from an adult in good health. The CDR3 corresponds to CASSQESGSSYNEQFF. In nucleotide form, the sequence is TGCGCCAGCAGCCAAGAATCAGGGAGCTCCTACAATGAGCAGTTCTTC.